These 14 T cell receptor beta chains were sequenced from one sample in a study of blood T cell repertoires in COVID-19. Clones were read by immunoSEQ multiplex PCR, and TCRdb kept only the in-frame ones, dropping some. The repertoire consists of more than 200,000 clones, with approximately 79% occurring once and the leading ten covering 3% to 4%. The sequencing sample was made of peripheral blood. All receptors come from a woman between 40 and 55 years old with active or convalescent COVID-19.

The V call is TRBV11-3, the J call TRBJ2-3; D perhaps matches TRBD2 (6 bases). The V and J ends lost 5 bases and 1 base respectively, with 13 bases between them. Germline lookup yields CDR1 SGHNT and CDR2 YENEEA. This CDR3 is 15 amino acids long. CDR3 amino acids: CASSIRGGGTDTQYF. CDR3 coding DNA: TGTGCCAGCAGCATCCGCGGAGGGGGCACAGATACGCAGTATTTT. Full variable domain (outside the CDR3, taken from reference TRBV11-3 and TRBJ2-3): EAGVVQSPRYKIIEKKQPVAFWCNPISGHNTLYWYLQNLGQGPELLIRYENEEAVDDSQLPKDRFSAERLKGVDSTLKIQPAELGDSAVYLCASSIRGGGTDTQYFGPGTRLTVL.

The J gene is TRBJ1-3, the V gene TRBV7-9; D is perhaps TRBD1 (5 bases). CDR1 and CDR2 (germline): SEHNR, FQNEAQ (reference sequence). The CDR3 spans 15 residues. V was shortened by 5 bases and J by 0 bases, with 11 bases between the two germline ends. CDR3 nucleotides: TGTGCCAGCAGCCGCCCGGGGGGCTCTGGAAACACCATATATTTT. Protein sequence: CASSRPGGSGNTIYF.

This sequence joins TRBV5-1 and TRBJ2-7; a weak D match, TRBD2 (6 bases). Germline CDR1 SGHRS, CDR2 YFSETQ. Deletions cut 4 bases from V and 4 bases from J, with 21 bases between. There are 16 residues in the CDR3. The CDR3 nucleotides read TGCGCCAGCAGCCACGGGGAAGTAGCGGCGGGATACGAGCAGTACTTC. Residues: CASSHGEVAAGYEQYF.

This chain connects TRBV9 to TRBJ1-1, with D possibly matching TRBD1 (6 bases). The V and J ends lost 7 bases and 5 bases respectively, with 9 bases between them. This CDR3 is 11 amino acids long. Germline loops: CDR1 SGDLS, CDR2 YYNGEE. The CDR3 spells CASVRGTEAFF. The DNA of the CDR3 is TGTGCCAGCGTAAGGGGGACTGAAGCTTTCTTT.

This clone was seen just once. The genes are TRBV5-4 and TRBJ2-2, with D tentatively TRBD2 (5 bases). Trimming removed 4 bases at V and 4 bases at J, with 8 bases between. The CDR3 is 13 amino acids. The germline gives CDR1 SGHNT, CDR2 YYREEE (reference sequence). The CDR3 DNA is TGTGCCAGCAGCGCGGACTTCACCGGGGAGCTGTTTTTT. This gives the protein CASSADFTGELFF.

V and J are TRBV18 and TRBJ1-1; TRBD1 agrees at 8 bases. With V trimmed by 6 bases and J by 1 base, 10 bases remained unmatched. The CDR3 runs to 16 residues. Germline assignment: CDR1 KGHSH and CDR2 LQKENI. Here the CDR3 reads CASSPNYQGANTEAFF. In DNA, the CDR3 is TGTGCCAGCTCTCCTAATTATCAGGGGGCGAACACTGAAGCTTTCTTT.

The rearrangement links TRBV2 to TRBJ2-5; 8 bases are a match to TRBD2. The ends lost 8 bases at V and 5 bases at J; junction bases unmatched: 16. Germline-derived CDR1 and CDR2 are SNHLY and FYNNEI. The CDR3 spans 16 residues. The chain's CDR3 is CASRRRGAGGWETQYF. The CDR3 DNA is TGTGCCAGCCGCCGCCGGGGGGCGGGGGGATGGGAGACCCAGTACTTC.

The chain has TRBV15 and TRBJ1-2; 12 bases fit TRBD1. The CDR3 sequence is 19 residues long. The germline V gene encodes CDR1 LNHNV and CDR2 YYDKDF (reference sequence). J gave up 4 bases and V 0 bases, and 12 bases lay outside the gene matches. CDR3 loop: CATSRDRSGTGGRSYGYTF. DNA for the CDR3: TGTGCCACCAGCAGAGATAGGTCCGGGACAGGGGGCCGGAGCTATGGCTACACCTTC.

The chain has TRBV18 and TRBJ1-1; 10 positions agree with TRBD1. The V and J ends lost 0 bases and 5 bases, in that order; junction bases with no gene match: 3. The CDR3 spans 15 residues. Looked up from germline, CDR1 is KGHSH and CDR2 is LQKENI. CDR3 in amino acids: CASSPPGQGRTEAFF. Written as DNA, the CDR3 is TGTGCCAGCTCACCACCGGGACAGGGGAGGACTGAAGCTTTCTTT.

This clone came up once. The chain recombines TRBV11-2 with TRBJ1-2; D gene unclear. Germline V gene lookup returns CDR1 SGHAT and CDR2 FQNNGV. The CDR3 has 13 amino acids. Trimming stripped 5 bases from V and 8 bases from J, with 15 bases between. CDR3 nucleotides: TGTGCCAGCAGCAATTCCGGGAGTCGGGGCTACACCTTC. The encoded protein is CASSNSGSRGYTF. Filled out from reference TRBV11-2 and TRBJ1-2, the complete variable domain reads EAGVAQSPRYKIIEKRQSVAFWCNPISGHATLYWYQQILGQGPKLLIQFQNNGVVDDSQLPKDRFSAERLKGVDSTLKIQPAKLEDSAVYLCASSNSGSRGYTFGSGTRLTVV.

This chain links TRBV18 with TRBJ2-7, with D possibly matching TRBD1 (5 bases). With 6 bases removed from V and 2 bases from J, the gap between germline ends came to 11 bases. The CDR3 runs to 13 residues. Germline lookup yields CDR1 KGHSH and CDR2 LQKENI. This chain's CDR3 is CASSGDSPYEQYF. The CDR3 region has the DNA TGTGCCAGCTCCGGCGACAGCCCCTACGAGCAGTACTTC.

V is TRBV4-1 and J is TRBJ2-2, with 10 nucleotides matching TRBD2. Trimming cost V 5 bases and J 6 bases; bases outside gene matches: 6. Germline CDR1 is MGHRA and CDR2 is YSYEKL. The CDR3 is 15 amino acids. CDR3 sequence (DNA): TGCGCCAGCAGCTCCGGACTAGCGGCTTCCGGGGAGCTGTTTTTT. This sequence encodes CASSSGLAASGELFF.

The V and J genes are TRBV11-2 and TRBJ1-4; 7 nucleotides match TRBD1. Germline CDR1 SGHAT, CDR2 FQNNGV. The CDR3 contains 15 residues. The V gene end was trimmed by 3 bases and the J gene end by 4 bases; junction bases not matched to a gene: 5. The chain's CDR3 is CASSFVTGNNEKLFF. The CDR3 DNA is TGTGCCAGCAGCTTCGTGACAGGGAATAATGAAAAACTGTTTTTT.

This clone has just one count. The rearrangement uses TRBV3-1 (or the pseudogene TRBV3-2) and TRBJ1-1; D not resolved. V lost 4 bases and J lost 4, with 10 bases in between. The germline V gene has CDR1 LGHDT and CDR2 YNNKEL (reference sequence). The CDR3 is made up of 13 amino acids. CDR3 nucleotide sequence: TGTGCCAGCAGCCGAAATGGAGGCACTGAAGCTTTCTTT. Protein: CASSRNGGTEAFF.